The present T cell receptor beta chain was sequenced within a study of T cells in Graves' hyperthyroidism and ophthalmopathy (dated by TCRdb to between 2017 and 2020). For context, the study as a whole: Peripheral blood was sampled at the time of initial diagnosis, prior to any treatment. Prospective prediction of ophthalmopathy was tested in an independent validation cohort of fewer than 20 hyperthyroidism patients and roughly 16 patients who later progressed to ophthalmopathy. In addition, the study compared T-cell repertoires in thyroid tissue and in blood from roughly six Graves' hyperthyroidism patients. Once sampling was done, hyperthyroidism patients were given methimazole at a starting dose of 30 mg daily, whereas ophthalmopathy patients were given high-dose intravenous methylprednisolone. To identify TCR V-J signatures that set the groups apart, the researchers used a discovery cohort of approximately 98 patients, made up of 40 to 45 with Graves' ophthalmopathy and approximately 57 with stable Graves' hyperthyroidism. The approximately 98 discovery patients were randomly divided into training and test sets at a 7:3 ratio. The paper describes TCR Vbeta CDR3 sequencing of 140 or so peripheral blood samples, made up of around 41 ophthalmopathy patients, roughly 75 hyperthyroidism patients and some 17 progressor patients. The paper as a whole reports these results and caveats: A 13 V-J signature model separated ophthalmopathy from stable hyperthyroidism, with around 88% sensitivity and roughly 81% specificity in cross-validation and 80%/75% in testing. During validation, the model predicted progression to ophthalmopathy a median of roughly six months ahead of onset, with more than 60% sensitivity and 72.22% specificity. Sample size was not statistically predetermined, and investigators were not blinded to group allocation. Most expanded thyroid clonotypes (frequency above 0.001) were also detected in blood, suggesting blood repertoires may reflect thyroid immune responses.

The count of this clonotype is one. This receptor's antigen is unknown. The junction differs from germline at one of its ends, possibly a read error. The TCR beta CDR3 regions were amplified from RNA transcripts. The TCR CDR3 was subjected to a first round of RT-PCR using the HTBI primer set and the Qiagen OneStep RT-PCR kit. Libraries were constructed in a second round of multiplex PCR, after which size selection and purification were carried out. Paired-end sequencing of the libraries was performed with 100 bp reads on an Illumina HiSeq2000. Per the original workflow: SOAPnuke was used to process the raw data, with reads discarded if the reads contained adapters or uncalled bases, had a mean Phred below 15, or lacked an exact constant-primer or identifier match. COPE v1.2.5 was used to merge high-quality paired reads, and clonotypes were defined as unique nucleotide sequences. Clonotypes were aligned to IMGT TRBV, TRBD and TRBJ reference segments using MiTCR v1.1. Analysis was restricted to V-J combinations with a frequency above 0.0001, which covered roughly 99% of repertoires. The TCS score was defined as F50 (clonal expansion) divided by E x V (chaos), with BLOSUM62-based TCRdist calculated between CDR3 peptides within each V-J. Welch's t-statistics and random forest reduced some 510 V-J features to about 13, which were used in a naive Bayes classifier (R e1071). Thyroid-blood repertoire similarity was quantified with the Morisita-Horn index. TCRdb handled the public reads itself, with Q25 trimming in fastp and clone calling in MiXCR, and kept productive beta chains. For every CDR3 protein sequence, its rows merge into one entry that carries the most common genes and DNA. What appears here as the V and J calls and clone size reflects TCRdb's work, not the paper's. For this sample there are about 24,000 distinct CDR3 sequences; roughly 49% appear just once. About 25% of the sample comes from the top ten.

Hyperthyroidism patients were newly diagnosed, had a disease duration of under 2 months, and were aged 18 to 65 years. Any patient with an uncontrolled infection, another autoimmune disease, pregnancy or lactation was excluded. Diagnoses relied on clinical symptoms, serum thyroxine and TRAb, thyroid ultrasound and orbital computed tomography. Blood from progressor patients was collected at the time of first diagnosis with hyperthyroidism, before any ophthalmopathy symptoms had appeared. PBMCs were separated from under 11 ml of fresh peripheral blood using Ficoll-Paque density gradient centrifugation. Progressor patients were initially diagnosed with Graves' hyperthyroidism and developed ophthalmopathy during follow-up. Trizol reagent was used to extract total RNA, and RNA quality was then checked on an Agilent 2100 Bioanalyzer. The CDR3 starts with the cysteine, ends with the phenylalanine, and has 13 residues. The kept DNA is CDR3 alone, 39 bases in frame from the first base. Looking up the germline V gene yields CDR1 SGHTA and CDR2 FQGNSA.

This clonotype was obtained from a woman aged 40 to 50 with Graves' hyperthyroidism that later progressed to Graves' ophthalmopathy. This chain is built from TRBV7-2 and TRBJ2-7; the D gene lacks a confident call. The sequenced sample was blood. The CDR3 protein: CAGSLEPSYEQYF. At the DNA level, the sequence is TGTGCCGGCAGCTTGGAGCCGTCCTATGAGCAGTACTTC.